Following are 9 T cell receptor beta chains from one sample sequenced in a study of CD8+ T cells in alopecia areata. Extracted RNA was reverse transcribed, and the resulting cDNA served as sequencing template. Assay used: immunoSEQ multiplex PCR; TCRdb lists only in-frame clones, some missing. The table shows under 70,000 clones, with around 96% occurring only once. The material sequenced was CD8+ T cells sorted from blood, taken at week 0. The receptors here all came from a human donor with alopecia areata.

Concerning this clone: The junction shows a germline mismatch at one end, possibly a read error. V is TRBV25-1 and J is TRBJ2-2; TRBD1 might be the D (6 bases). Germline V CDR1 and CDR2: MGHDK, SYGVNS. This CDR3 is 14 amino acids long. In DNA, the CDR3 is TGTGCCGGCAGTGAAACCGAGGGGGCCGGGGAGCTGTTTTTT. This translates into CAGSETEGAGELFF.

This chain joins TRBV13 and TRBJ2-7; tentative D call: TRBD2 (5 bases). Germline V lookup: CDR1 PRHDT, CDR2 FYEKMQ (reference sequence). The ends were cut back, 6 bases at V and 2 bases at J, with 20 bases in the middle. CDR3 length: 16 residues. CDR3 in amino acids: CASSYSLEVPTYEQYF. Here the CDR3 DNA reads TGTGCCAGCAGTTACTCGTTGGAGGTCCCGACCTACGAGCAGTACTTC.

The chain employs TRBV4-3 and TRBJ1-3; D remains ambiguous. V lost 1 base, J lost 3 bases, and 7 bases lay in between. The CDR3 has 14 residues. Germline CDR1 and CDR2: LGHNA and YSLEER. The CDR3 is CASSQGAGGNTIYF. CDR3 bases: TGCGCCAGCAGCCAAGGAGCGGGTGGAAACACCATATATTTT.

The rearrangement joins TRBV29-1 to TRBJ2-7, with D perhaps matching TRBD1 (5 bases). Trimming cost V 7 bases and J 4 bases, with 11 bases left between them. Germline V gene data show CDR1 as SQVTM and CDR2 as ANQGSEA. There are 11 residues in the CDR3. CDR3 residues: CSARRGYEQYF. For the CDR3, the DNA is TGCAGCGCACGAAGGGGATACGAGCAGTACTTC.

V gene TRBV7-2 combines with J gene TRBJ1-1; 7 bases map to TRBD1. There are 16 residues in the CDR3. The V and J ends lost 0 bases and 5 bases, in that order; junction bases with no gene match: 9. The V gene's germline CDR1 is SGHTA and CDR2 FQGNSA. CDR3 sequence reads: CASSLAGGMGKTEAFF. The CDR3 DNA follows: TGTGCCAGCAGCTTAGCAGGGGGCATGGGGAAGACTGAAGCTTTCTTT.

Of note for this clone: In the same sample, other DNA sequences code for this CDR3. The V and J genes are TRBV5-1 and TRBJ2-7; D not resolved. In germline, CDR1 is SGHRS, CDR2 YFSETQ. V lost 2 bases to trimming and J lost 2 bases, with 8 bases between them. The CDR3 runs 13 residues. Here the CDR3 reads CASSFGVTYEQYF. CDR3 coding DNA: TGCGCCAGCAGCTTTGGGGTGACCTACGAGCAGTACTTC. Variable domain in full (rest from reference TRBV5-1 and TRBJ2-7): KAGVTQTPRYLIKTRGQQVTLSCSPISGHRSVSWYQQTPGQGLQFLFEYFSETQRNKGNFPGRFSGRQFSNSRSEMNVSTLELGDSALYLCASSFGVTYEQYFGPGTRLTVT.

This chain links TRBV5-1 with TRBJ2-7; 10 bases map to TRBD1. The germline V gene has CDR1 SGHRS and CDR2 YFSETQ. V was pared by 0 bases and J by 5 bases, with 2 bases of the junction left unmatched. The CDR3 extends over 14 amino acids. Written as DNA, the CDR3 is TGCGCCAGCAGCTTGGGACAGGGGGCGGACGAGCAGTACTTC. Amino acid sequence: CASSLGQGADEQYF.

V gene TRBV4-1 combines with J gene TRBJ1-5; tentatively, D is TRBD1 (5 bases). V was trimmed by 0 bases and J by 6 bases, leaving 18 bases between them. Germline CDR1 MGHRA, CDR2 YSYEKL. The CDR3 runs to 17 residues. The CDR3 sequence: CASSQDPDSPGRQPQHF. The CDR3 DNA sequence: TGCGCCAGCAGCCAAGACCCCGACAGCCCCGGTCGTCAGCCCCAGCATTTT.

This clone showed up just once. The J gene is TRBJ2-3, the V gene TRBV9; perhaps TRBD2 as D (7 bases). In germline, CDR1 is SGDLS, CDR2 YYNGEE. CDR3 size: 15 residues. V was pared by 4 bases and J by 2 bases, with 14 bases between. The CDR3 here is CASSLGGGYTDTQYF. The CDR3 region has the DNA TGTGCCAGCAGCTTGGGCGGGGGCTACACAGATACGCAGTATTTT.